The sequence of this T cell receptor beta chain was determined in a study of PD-1 blockade in classical Hodgkin lymphoma. Study-level results: Sources of repertoire differences remain undefined, possibly disease activity or prior therapy. By cycle point C4D1, TCR diversity had risen significantly in CD4+ cells (but not CD8+ cells). Patients were excluded if nivolumab began under 1 year after ASCT (the autologous transplant).

Produced via immunoSEQ multiplex PCR; TCRdb's table is partial and in-frame only. The data hold almost 85,000 clones, with approximately 91% observed a single time. Note on this clone: Its specificity is unknown.

Relapse was seen in all patients after autologous stem cell transplantation, and brentuximab vedotin exposure was variable. The CDR3 runs to 13 residues. Germline V gene data show CDR1 as SNHLY and CDR2 as FYNNEI. Germline trimming cut 2 bases from V and 3 bases from J; bases unmatched to any gene: 1. The specimen was peripheral blood mononuclear cells (PBMCs), collected at baseline. This clonotype was sampled from a human donor with classical Hodgkin lymphoma. This sequence joins TRBV2 and TRBJ2-7; 7 bases fit TRBD1. CDR3 DNA: TGTGCCAGCAGTGAAAGGGACAGCTACGAGCAGTACTTC. Residues: CASSERDSYEQYF.